The sequence of this T cell receptor beta chain was determined in a study of cytomegalovirus exposure and HLA in healthy donors. In the study overall: Most genotyped donors, 75% to 85% of fewer than 400, had Caucasian-associated genetic ancestry. Study observations and caveats: Later analysis found that TCR beta chains associated with HLA were more clonally expanded than other, equally common chains.

PCR used 60 Vbeta primers and 13 Jbeta primers. Profiled with immunoSEQ multiplex PCR; TCRdb holds only in-frame clones, not every one. The sample has approximately 130,000 clones; almost 85% are singletons. In the case of this clone: The target antigen is unknown.

Germline V lookup: CDR1 SGHDN, CDR2 FVKESK. The ends lost 5 bases at V and 0 bases at J; junction bases unmatched: 5. This CDR3 region has 17 residues. Healthy bone marrow donors supplied every sample. The sequence derives from a woman younger than 30 in good health and CMV-seronegative. The V call is TRBV14, the J call TRBJ2-1; 12 bases map to TRBD2. Source material: PBMCs. The CDR3 region is CASSFQTSGSSYNEQFF. In nucleotides, the CDR3 is TGTGCCAGCAGCTTCCAGACTAGCGGGAGCTCCTACAATGAGCAGTTCTTC.